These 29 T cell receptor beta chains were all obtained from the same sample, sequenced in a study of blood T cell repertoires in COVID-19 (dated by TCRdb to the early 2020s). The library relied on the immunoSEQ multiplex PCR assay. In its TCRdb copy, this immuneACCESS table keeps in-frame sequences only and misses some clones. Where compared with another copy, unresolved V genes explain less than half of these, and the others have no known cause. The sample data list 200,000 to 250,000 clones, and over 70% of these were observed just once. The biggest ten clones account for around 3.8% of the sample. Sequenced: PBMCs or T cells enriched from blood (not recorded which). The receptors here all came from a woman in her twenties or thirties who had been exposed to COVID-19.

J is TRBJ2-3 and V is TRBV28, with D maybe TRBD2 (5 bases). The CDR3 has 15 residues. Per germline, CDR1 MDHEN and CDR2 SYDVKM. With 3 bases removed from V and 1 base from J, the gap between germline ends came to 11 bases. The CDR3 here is CASSFRGLGTDTQYF. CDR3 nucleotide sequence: TGTGCCAGCAGTTTCCGGGGTCTCGGCACAGATACGCAGTATTTT.

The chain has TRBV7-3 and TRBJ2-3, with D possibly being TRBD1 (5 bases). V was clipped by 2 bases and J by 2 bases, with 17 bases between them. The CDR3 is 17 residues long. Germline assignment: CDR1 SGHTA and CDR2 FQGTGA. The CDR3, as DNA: TGTGCCAGCAGCTTACGAAGGACACTTCTCGACACAGATACGCAGTATTTT. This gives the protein CASSLRRTLLDTDTQYF. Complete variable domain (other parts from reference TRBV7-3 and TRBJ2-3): GAGVSQTPSNKVTEKGKYVELRCDPISGHTALYWYRQSLGQGPEFLIYFQGTGAADDSGLPNDRFFAVRPEGSVSTLKIQRTERGDSAVYLCASSLRRTLLDTDTQYFGPGTRLTVL.

The CDR3 here is CASSVGQDRETQYF. The CDR3 coding sequence is TGTGCCAGCAGCGTAGGACAGGACCGAGAGACCCAGTACTTC. This chain connects TRBV9 to TRBJ2-5, with D possibly matching TRBD1 (6 bases). The CDR3 length is 14 residues. The V end lost 0 bases, the J end lost 4 bases, and 10 bases lay between the germline ends. Germline assignment: CDR1 SGDLS and CDR2 YYNGEE.

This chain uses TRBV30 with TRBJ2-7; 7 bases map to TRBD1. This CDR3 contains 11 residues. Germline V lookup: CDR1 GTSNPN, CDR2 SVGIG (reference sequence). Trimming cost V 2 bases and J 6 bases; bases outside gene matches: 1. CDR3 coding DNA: TGTGCCTGGAGTAAGGGGGCCGAGCAGTACTTC. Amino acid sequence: CAWSKGAEQYF.

The CDR3 DNA follows: TGTGCCAGCAGTGAACTGACAGGGTCTGGCGAGCAGTACTTC. This sequence encodes CASSELTGSGEQYF. The chain carries TRBV6-1 and TRBJ2-7, with 7 nucleotides matching TRBD1. The germline CDR1 and CDR2 sequences are MNHNS and SASEGT. The CDR3 contains 14 residues. V trimming: 2 bases; J trimming: 6 bases; junction bases outside the gene matches: 7.

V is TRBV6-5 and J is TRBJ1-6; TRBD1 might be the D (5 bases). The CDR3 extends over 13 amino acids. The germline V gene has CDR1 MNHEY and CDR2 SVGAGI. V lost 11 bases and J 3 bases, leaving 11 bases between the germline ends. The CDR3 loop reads CAGAAVYNSPLHF. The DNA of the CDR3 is TGTGCCGGGGCAGCAGTCTATAATTCACCCCTCCACTTT.

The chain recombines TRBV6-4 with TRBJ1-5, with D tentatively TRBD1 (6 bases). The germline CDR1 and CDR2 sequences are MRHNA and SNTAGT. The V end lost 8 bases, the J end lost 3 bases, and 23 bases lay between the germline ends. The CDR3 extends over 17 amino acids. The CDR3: CASGSPKDRTTNQPQHF. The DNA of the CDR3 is TGTGCCAGCGGATCCCCTAAGGACAGAACCACCAATCAGCCCCAGCATTTT.

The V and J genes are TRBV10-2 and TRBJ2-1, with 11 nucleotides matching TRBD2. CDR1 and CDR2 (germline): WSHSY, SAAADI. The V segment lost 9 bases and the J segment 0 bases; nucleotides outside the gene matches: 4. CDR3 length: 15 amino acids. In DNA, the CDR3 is TGCGCCAGTCAGGGACTAGCGGTCTCCTACAATGAGCAGTTCTTC. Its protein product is CASQGLAVSYNEQFF.

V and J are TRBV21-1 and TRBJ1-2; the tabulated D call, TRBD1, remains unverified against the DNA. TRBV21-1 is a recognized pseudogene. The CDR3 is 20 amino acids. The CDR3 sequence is CASSKARLEGQGGDSYGYTF. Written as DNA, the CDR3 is TGTGCCAGCAGCAAAGCGCGATTGGAGGGACAGGGAGGAGATAGTTATGGCTACACCTTC.

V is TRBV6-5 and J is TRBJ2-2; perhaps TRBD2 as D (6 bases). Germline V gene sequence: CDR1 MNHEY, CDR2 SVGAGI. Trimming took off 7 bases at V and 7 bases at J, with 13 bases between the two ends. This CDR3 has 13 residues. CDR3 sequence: CASIKRAGGELFF. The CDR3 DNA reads TGTGCCAGCATAAAGAGAGCGGGCGGGGAGCTGTTTTTT.

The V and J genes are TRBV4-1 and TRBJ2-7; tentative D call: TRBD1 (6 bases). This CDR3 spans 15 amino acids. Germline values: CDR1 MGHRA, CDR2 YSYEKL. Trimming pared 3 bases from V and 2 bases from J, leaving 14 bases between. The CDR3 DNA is TGCGCCAGCAGCCACGCGGACACAGGGACCTACGAGCAGTACTTC. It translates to CASSHADTGTYEQYF.

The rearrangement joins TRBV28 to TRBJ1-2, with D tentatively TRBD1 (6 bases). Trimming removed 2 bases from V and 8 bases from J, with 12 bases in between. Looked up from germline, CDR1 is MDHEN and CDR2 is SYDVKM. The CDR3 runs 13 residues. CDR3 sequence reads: CASSLNIGGGYTF. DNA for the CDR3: TGTGCCAGCAGTTTAAATATTGGGGGCGGCTACACCTTC.

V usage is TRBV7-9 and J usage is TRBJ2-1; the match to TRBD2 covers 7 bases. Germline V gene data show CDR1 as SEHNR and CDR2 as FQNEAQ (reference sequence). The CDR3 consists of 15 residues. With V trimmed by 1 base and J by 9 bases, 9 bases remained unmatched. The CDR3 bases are TGTGCCAGCAGCTTAGATCTTGGACTAGTTTTTGAGCAGTTCTTC. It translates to CASSLDLGLVFEQFF.

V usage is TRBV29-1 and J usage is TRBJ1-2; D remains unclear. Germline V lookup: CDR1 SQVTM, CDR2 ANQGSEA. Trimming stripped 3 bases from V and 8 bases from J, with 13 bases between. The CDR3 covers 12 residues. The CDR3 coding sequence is TGCAGCGTTGATAGTCCCTTGAAGGGCTACACCTTC. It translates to CSVDSPLKGYTF.

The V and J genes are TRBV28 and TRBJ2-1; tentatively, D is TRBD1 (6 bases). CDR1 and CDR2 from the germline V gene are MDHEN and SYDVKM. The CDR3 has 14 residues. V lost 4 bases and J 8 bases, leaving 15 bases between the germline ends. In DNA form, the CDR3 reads TGTGCCAGCAGTTACGACAGGATGATCGATGAGCAGTTCTTC. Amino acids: CASSYDRMIDEQFF.

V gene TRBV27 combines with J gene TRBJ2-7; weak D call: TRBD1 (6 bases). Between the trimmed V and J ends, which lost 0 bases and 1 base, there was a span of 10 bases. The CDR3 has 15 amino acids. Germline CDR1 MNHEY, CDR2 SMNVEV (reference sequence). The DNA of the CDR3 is TGTGCCAGCAGTTTATCATGGCAGGGGTCCTACGAGCAGTACTTC. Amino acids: CASSLSWQGSYEQYF.

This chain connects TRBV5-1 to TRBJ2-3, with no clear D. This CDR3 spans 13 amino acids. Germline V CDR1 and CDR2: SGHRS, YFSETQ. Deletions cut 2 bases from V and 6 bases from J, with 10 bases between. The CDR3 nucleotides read TGCGCCAGCAGCTTCTCCTACGGGGATACGCAGTATTTT. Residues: CASSFSYGDTQYF.

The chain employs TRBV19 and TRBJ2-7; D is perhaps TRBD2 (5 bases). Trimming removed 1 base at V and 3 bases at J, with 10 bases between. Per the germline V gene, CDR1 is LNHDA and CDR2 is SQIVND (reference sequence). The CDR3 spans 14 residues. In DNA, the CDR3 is TGTGCCAGTAGTATAGCGGGGATTGACTACGAGCAGTACTTC. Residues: CASSIAGIDYEQYF.

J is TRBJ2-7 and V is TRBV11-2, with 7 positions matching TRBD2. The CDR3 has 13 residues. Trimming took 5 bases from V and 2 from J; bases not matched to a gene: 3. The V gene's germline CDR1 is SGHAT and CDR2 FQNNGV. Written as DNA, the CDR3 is TGTGCCAGCAGCACGGGACTACCCTACGAGCAGTACTTC. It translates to CASSTGLPYEQYF.

CDR3 loop: CASSGQGISYEQYF. The CDR3, as DNA: TGTGCCAGCAGTGGACAGGGGATTTCCTACGAGCAGTACTTC. The chain couples TRBV2 to TRBJ2-7; 8 bases map to TRBD1. J gave up 1 base and V 4 bases, and 3 bases lay outside the gene matches. The CDR3 runs 14 residues. Germline V gives CDR1 SNHLY, CDR2 FYNNEI.

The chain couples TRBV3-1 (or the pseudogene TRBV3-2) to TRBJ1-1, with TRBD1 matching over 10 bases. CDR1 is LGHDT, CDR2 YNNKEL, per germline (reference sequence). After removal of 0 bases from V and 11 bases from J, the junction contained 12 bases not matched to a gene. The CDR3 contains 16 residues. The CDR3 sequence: CASSQDRRQGAVDAFF. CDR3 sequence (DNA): TGTGCCAGCAGCCAAGATCGGAGACAGGGGGCCGTTGACGCTTTCTTT.

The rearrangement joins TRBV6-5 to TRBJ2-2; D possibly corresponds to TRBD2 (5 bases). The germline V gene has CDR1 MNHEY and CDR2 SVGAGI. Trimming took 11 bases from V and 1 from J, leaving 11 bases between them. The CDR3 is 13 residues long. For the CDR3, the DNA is TGTGCCGGCGGCGGGTGGAACACCGGGGAGCTGTTTTTT. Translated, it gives CAGGGWNTGELFF.

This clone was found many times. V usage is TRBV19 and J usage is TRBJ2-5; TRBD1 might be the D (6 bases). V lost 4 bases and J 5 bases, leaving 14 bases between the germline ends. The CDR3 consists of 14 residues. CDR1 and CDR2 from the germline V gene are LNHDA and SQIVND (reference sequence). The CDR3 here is CASSNTGFGETQYF. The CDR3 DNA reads TGTGCCAGTAGTAATACAGGGTTCGGGGAGACCCAGTACTTC.

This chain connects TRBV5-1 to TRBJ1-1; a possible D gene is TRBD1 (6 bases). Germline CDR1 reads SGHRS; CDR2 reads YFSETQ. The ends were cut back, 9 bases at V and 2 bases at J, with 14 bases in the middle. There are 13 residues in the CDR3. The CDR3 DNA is TGCGCCACCAAAACAGGGCCCAACACTGAAGCTTTCTTT. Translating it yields CATKTGPNTEAFF.

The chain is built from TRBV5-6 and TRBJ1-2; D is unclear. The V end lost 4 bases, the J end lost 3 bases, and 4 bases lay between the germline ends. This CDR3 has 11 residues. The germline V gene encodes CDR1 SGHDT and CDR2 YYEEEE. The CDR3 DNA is TGTGCCAGCAGCCGAGACTATGGCTACACCTTC. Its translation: CASSRDYGYTF.

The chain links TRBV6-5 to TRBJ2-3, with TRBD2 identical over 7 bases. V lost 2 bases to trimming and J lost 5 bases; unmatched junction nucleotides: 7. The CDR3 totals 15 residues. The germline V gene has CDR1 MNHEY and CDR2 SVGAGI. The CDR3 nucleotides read TGTGCCAGCAGTTACGGGGGAGGGCAGGTAGATACGCAGTATTTT. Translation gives CASSYGGGQVDTQYF.

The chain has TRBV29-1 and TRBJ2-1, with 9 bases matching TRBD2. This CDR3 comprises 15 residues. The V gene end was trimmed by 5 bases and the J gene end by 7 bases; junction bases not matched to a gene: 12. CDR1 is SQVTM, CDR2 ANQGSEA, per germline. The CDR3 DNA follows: TGCAGCGTTCCGCCCCGGGCTAGCGGGAAAAATGAGCAGTTCTTC. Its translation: CSVPPRASGKNEQFF.

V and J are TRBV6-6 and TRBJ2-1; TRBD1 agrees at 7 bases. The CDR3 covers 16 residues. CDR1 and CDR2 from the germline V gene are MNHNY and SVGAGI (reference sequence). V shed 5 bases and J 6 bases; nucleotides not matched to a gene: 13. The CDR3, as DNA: TGTGCCAGCAGTGGACCTACAGGGGCAGATTCCAATGAGCAGTTCTTC. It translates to CASSGPTGADSNEQFF.

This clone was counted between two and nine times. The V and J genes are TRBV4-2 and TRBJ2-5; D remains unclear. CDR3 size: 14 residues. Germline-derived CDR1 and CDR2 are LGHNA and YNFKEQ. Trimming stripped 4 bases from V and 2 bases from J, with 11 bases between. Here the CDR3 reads CASSLSSRQETQYF. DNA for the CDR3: TGTGCCAGCAGCCTCAGTAGCCGGCAAGAGACCCAGTACTTC.